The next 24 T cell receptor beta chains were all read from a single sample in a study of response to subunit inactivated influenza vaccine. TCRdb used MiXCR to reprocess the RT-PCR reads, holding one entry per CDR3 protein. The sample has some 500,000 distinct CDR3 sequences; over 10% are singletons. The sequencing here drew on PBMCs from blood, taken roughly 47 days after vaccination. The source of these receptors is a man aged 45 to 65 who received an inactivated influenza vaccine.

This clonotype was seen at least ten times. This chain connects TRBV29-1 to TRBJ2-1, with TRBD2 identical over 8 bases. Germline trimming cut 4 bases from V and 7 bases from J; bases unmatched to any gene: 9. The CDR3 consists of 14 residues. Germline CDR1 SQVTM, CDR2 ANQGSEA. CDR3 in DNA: TGCAGCGTTGGGGCTAGCGGGCGGGGGAATGAGCAGTTCTTC. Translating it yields CSVGASGRGNEQFF.

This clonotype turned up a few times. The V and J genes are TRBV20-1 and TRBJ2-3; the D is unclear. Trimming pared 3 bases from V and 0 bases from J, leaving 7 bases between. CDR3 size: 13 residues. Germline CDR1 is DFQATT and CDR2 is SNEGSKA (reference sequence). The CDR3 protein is CSASSTSTDTQYF. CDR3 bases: TGCAGTGCTAGTTCCACCAGCACAGATACGCAGTATTTT.

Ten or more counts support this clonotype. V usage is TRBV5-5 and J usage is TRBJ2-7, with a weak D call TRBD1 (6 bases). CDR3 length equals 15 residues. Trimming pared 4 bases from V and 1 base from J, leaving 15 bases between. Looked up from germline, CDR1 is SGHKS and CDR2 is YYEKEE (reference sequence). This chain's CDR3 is CASSPRTVVSYEQYF. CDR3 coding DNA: TGTGCCAGCAGCCCCCGGACAGTTGTTTCCTACGAGCAGTACTTC.

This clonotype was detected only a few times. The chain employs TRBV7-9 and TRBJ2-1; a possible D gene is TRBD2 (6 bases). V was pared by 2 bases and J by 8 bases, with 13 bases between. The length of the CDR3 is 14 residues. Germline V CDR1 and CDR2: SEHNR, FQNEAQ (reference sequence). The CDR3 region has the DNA TGTGCCAGCAGCTTAAGCTGGCGGGGAGATGAGCAGTTCTTC. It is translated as CASSLSWRGDEQFF.

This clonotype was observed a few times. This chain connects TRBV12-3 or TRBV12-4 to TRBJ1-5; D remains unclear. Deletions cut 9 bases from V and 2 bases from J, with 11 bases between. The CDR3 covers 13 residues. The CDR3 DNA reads TGTGCCAGGCCTCATTATTGCAATCAGCCCCAGCATTTT. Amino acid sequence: CARPHYCNQPQHF.

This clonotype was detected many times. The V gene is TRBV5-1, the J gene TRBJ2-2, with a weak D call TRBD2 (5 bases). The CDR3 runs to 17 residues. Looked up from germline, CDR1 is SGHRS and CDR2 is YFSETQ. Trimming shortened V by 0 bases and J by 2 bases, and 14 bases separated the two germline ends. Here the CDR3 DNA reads TGCGCCAGCAGCTTGGTACCGCGAGGGCCCAACACCGGGGAGCTGTTTTTT. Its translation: CASSLVPRGPNTGELFF.

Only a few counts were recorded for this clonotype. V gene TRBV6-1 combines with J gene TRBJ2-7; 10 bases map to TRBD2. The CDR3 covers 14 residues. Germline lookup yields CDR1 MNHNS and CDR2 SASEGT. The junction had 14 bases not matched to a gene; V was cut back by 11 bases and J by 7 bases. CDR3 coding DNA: TGTGCCGCCAGCGGGGGACTAGCGAGCCGGGAGCAGTACTTC. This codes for CAASGGLASREQYF.

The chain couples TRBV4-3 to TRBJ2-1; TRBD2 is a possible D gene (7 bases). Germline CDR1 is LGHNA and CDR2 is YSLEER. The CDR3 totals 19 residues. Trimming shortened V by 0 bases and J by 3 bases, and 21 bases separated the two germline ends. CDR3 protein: CASSQEVSGGSNFYNEQFF. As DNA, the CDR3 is TGCGCCAGCAGCCAAGAGGTGTCGGGGGGCTCCAATTTCTACAATGAGCAGTTCTTC.

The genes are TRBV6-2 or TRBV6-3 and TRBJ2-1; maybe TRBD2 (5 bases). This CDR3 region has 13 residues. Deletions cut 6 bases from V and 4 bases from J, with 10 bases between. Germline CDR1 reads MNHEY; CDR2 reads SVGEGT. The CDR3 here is CASRTGNYNEQFF. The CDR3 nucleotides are TGTGCCAGCAGGACGGGAAATTACAATGAGCAGTTCTTC.

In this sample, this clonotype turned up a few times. CDR3 coding DNA: TGTGCCAGCAGTTATTCCAGGGTTTTTGAGCAGTTCTTC. Protein product: CASSYSRVFEQFF. This chain connects TRBV6-5 to TRBJ2-1; weak D call: TRBD1 (5 bases). This CDR3 comprises 13 residues. Trimming removed 3 bases at V and 9 bases at J, with 12 bases between. The germline gives CDR1 MNHEY, CDR2 SVGAGI.

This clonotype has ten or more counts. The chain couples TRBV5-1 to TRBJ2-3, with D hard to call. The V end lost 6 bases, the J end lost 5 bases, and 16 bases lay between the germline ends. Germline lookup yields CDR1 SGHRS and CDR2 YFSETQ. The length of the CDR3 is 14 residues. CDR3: CASTPTLKGDTQYF. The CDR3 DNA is TGCGCCAGCACCCCCACTCTTAAGGGAGATACGCAGTATTTT. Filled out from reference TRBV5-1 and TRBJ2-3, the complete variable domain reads KAGVTQTPRYLIKTRGQQVTLSCSPISGHRSVSWYQQTPGQGLQFLFEYFSETQRNKGNFPGRFSGRQFSNSRSEMNVSTLELGDSALYLCASTPTLKGDTQYFGPGTRLTVL.

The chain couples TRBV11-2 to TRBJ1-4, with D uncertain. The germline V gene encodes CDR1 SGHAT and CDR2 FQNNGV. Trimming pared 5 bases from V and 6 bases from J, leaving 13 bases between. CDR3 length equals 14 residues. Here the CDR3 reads CASSGLKRDEKLFF. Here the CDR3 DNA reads TGTGCCAGCAGCGGACTCAAAAGGGATGAAAAACTGTTTTTT.

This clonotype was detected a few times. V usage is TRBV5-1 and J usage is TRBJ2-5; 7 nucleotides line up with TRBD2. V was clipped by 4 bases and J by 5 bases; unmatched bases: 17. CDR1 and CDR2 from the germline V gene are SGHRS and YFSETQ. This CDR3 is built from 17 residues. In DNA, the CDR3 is TGCGCCAGCAGCCCCATCGCCGGGGGGACCTTGGGCGAGACCCAGTACTTC. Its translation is CASSPIAGGTLGETQYF.

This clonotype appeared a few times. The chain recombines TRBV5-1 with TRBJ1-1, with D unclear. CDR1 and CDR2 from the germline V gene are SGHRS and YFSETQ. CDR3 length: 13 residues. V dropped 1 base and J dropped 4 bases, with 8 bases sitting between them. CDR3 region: CASSLSSGTEAFF. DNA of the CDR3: TGCGCCAGCAGCTTGTCCTCCGGCACTGAAGCTTTCTTT.

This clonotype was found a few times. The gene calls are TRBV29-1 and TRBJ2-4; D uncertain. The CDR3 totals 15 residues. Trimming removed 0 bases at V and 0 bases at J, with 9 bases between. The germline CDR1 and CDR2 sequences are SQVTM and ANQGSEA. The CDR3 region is CSVEDIRRAKNIQYF. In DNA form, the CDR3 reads TGCAGCGTTGAAGACATAAGAAGAGCCAAAAACATTCAGTACTTC.

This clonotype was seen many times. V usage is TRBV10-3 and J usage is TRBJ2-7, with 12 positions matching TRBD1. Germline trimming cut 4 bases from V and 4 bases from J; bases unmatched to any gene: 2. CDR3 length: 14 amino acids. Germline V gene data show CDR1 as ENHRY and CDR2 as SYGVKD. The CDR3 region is CAISGGQGAYEQYF. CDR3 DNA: TGTGCCATCAGTGGGGGACAGGGGGCGTACGAGCAGTACTTC.

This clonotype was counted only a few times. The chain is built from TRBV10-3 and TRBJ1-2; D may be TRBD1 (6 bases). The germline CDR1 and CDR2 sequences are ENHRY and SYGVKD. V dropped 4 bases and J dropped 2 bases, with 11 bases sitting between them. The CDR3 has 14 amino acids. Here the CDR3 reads CAISVGQNNYGYTF. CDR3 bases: TGTGCCATCAGTGTAGGACAGAACAACTATGGCTACACCTTC.

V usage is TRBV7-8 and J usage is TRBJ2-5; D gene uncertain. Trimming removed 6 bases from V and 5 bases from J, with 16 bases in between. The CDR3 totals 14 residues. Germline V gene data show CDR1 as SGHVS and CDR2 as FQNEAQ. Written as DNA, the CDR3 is TGTGCCAGCAGACTTGCAGCGATCGGGGAGACCCAGTACTTC. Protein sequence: CASRLAAIGETQYF.

The CDR3 sequence is CASSSLPQEKLFF. CDR3 nucleotide sequence: TGTGCCAGCAGTTCCTTACCGCAGGAAAAACTGTTTTTT. V usage is TRBV12-3 or TRBV12-4 and J usage is TRBJ1-4; D ambiguous. Trimming took off 4 bases at V and 8 bases at J, with 11 bases between the two ends. CDR3 length: 13 residues.

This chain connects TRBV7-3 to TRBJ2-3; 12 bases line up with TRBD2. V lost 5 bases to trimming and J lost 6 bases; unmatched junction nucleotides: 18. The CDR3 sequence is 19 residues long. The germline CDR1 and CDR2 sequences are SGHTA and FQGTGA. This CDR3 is CASSPSHHGLAGPGDTQYF. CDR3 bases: TGTGCCAGCAGCCCCTCACATCACGGACTAGCGGGACCCGGGGATACGCAGTATTTT.

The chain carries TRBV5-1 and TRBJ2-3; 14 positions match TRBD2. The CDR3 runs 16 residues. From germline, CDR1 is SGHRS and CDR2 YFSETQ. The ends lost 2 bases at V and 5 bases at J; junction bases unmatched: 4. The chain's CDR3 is CASSFGLAGGLDTQYF. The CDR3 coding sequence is TGCGCCAGCAGCTTCGGACTAGCGGGAGGATTAGATACGCAGTATTTT.

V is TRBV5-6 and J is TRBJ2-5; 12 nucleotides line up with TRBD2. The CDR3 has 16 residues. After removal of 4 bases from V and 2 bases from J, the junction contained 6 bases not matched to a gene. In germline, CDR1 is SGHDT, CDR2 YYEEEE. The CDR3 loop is CASSTTSGGQQETQYF. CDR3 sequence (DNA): TGTGCCAGCAGCACAACTAGCGGGGGGCAACAAGAGACCCAGTACTTC.

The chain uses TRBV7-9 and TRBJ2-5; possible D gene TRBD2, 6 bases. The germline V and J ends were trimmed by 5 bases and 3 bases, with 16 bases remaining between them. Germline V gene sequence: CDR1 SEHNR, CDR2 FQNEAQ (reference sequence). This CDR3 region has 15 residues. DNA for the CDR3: TGTGCCAGCAGCATTGGGACTGGGTTTAAAGAGACCCAGTACTTC. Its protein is CASSIGTGFKETQYF.

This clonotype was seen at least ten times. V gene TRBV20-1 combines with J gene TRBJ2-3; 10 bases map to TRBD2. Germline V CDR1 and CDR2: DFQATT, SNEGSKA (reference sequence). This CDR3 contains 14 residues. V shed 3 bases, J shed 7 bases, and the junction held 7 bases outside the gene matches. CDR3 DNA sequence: TGCAGTGCTAGGTCCAGCGGGGGGGCGAATACGCAGTATTTT. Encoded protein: CSARSSGGANTQYF.